The rows below give T cell receptor beta chains drawn from one sample of a study of beta chain features in type 1 diabetes. The assay was immunoSEQ multiplex PCR, and TCRdb's table has in-frame clones only and misses some. Of roughly 300,000 clones listed, less than 15% were seen once; the top ten hold over 5.5%. Sequenced sample: central memory CD4+ T cells from blood. These receptors were taken from a man aged 25 to 45 in good health. The CDR3 runs from the conserved cysteine through the conserved F or W. Each record gives: clone size, J gene, D gene, V gene, CDR3 protein. D genes are given only for firm matches. Rows may omit the clone size; those that give it use once, few, many or a size class.

abundance: few
j_gene: TRBJ2-1
d_gene: TRBD2
v_gene: TRBV29-1
CDR3aa: CSGLLRPGLAGGYNEQFF

abundance: few
j_gene: TRBJ2-4
d_gene: .
v_gene: TRBV9
CDR3aa: CASSQRGIQYF

abundance: .
j_gene: TRBJ2-2
d_gene: TRBD2
v_gene: TRBV7-2
CDR3aa: CASSQKRTSPGELFF

abundance: .
j_gene: TRBJ2-2
d_gene: .
v_gene: TRBV30
CDR3aa: CAWGGFGGELFF

abundance: .
j_gene: TRBJ1-2
d_gene: .
v_gene: TRBV9
CDR3aa: CASSVEQGGGYTF

abundance: few
j_gene: TRBJ2-1
d_gene: TRBD2
v_gene: TRBV5-4
CDR3aa: CASSFLGLAGSHEQFF

abundance: few
j_gene: TRBJ2-3
d_gene: .
v_gene: TRBV7-9
CDR3aa: CASSLVVWPDTQYF

abundance: few
j_gene: TRBJ1-1
d_gene: .
v_gene: TRBV20-1
CDR3aa: CSALHRAEAFF

abundance: .
j_gene: TRBJ2-1
d_gene: .
v_gene: TRBV19
CDR3aa: CASSQSREIEQFF

abundance: .
j_gene: TRBJ2-1
d_gene: .
v_gene: TRBV27
CDR3aa: CASSFSGTQKSYNEQFF

abundance: few
j_gene: TRBJ2-2
d_gene: .
v_gene: TRBV6-1
CDR3aa: CASSALANTGELFF

abundance: .
j_gene: TRBJ1-3
d_gene: .
v_gene: TRBV7-9
CDR3aa: CASSLKLGTIYF

abundance: few
j_gene: TRBJ2-7
d_gene: .
v_gene: TRBV2
CDR3aa: CASSNYEQYF

abundance: few
j_gene: TRBJ2-2
d_gene: TRBD2
v_gene: TRBV2
CDR3aa: CAIRERGMNTGELFF

abundance: .
j_gene: TRBJ2-5
d_gene: .
v_gene: TRBV6-1
CDR3aa: CASSVLETQYF

abundance: .
j_gene: TRBJ2-5
d_gene: TRBD2
v_gene: TRBV6-1
CDR3aa: CASTVSGAETQYF

abundance: few
j_gene: TRBJ1-1
d_gene: .
v_gene: TRBV18
CDR3aa: CASSPRGIAEAFF

abundance: .
j_gene: TRBJ2-5
d_gene: .
v_gene: TRBV18
CDR3aa: CASSIGVTETQYF

abundance: few
j_gene: TRBJ2-1
d_gene: TRBD1
v_gene: TRBV6-1
CDR3aa: CASSGSGTGFEQFF

abundance: .
j_gene: TRBJ2-7
d_gene: TRBD2
v_gene: TRBV5-1
CDR3aa: CASSLKGGGISYEQYF

abundance: few
j_gene: TRBJ2-1
d_gene: .
v_gene: TRBV4-3
CDR3aa: CASSPGNYNEQFF

abundance: few
j_gene: TRBJ1-6
d_gene: .
v_gene: TRBV7-6
CDR3aa: CASSLSGANSPLHF